Detailed here is one TCR beta chain. What it recognizes is unknown. The entry originates in a study of cytomegalovirus exposure and HLA in healthy donors. Study information: Sequencing of 150 million to 200 million T cells in an earlier analysis found around 120 million unique TCR beta sequences. The study's findings and limits: 87-base-pair reads could not separate some V segments, including TRBV6-2 and TRBV6-3. A later analysis showed TCR association rates differing by HLA locus, peaking at DRB1 and lowest at HLA-C.

The CDR3 is 12 amino acids. The germline gives CDR1 MNHEY, CDR2 SVGAGI. Trimming stripped 1 base from V and 7 bases from J, with 7 bases between. PCR was performed using 60 Vbeta and 13 Jbeta primers. The method was immunoSEQ multiplex PCR; TCRdb's version includes in-frame clones alone and lacks a portion of them. The data contain about 160,000 clones, 70% to 80% of them singletons. The chain recombines TRBV6-5 with TRBJ1-1, with D tentatively TRBD1 (5 bases). The source of this sequence is a man aged 40-49 years in good health and CMV-seronegative. The sequenced material came from PBMCs. As DNA, the CDR3 is TGTGCCAGCAGTTACTGGGGGGGTGAAGCTTTCTTT. This codes for CASSYWGGEAFF.